The 10 T cell receptor beta chains presented below share a single source sample, sequenced in a study of response to subunit inactivated influenza vaccine. MiXCR, applied by TCRdb to the RT-PCR reads, yields one record per CDR3 protein. The data show about 520,000 distinct CDR3 sequences, roughly 23% seen once. The sample in question was CD4+ T cells sorted from PBMCs, obtained less than 6 days after vaccination. Receptors were obtained from a man between 45 and 60 years old who received an inactivated influenza vaccine.

The V and J genes are TRBV19 and TRBJ1-5, with TRBD1 as a possible D gene (5 bases). The CDR3 spans 19 residues. CDR1 LNHDA and CDR2 SQIVND come from the germline V gene (reference sequence). V was cut by 4 bases and J by 2 bases, with 24 bases left in between. The CDR3 region has the DNA TGTGCCAGTAGTAGAGTCTCCGGGACCGGGGTCCTTGGCAATCAGCCCCAGCATTTT. Translation: CASSRVSGTGVLGNQPQHF.

V usage is TRBV9 and J usage is TRBJ2-2, with D unclear. The V gene's germline CDR1 is SGDLS and CDR2 YYNGEE. The CDR3 sequence is 17 residues long. The ends were cut back, 4 bases at V and 4 bases at J, with 20 bases in the middle. For the CDR3, the DNA is TGTGCCAGCAGCCTCATGAAGTACAGTACTGGCACCGGGGAGCTGTTTTTT. Its translation: CASSLMKYSTGTGELFF.

The rearrangement links TRBV5-6 to TRBJ2-5; 7 bases map to TRBD2. Germline V gene lookup returns CDR1 SGHDT and CDR2 YYEEEE. Trimming removed 1 base from V and 5 bases from J; junction bases left unmatched: 8. The CDR3 has 15 residues. The chain's CDR3 is CASSLSGLPMETQYF. As DNA, the CDR3 is TGTGCCAGCAGCTTGTCGGGACTACCCATGGAGACCCAGTACTTC.

The V gene is TRBV10-3, the J gene TRBJ2-2; 9 nucleotides agree with TRBD1. Trimming cost V 7 bases and J 4 bases; bases outside gene matches: 4. Germline values: CDR1 ENHRY, CDR2 SYGVKD. The CDR3 spans 14 residues. CDR3 residues: CAINPGQGTGELFF. The CDR3 DNA sequence: TGTGCCATCAATCCGGGACAGGGCACCGGGGAGCTGTTTTTT.

The chain couples TRBV11-2 to TRBJ2-1; 7 bases agree with TRBD1. CDR1 is SGHAT and CDR2 is FQNNGV in the germline V gene. CDR3 length equals 15 residues. V was pared by 2 bases and J by 5 bases, with 6 bases of the junction left unmatched. The CDR3 region is CASSLLTGKNNEQFF. The CDR3 nucleotides are TGTGCCAGCAGCTTATTGACAGGGAAAAACAATGAGCAGTTCTTC.

This clonotype was counted a single time. This chain connects TRBV9 to TRBJ2-5, with D perhaps assigned TRBD1 or TRBD2 (5 bases each). The V and J ends lost 3 bases and 2 bases respectively, with 14 bases between them. This CDR3 region has 15 residues. Germline loops: CDR1 SGDLS, CDR2 YYNGEE. CDR3 coding DNA: TGTGCCAGCAGCGGGGGGTGGACTGGTCAAGAGACCCAGTACTTC. It translates to CASSGGWTGQETQYF.

The V call is TRBV20-1, the J call TRBJ2-3; no reliable D call. With 6 bases removed from V and 4 bases from J, the gap between germline ends came to 17 bases. Germline-derived CDR1 and CDR2 are DFQATT and SNEGSKA (reference sequence). The CDR3 length is 14 residues. The CDR3 sequence is CSARRGPSPDTQYF. DNA for the CDR3: TGCAGTGCCCGACGTGGACCCAGCCCAGATACGCAGTATTTT.

The chain is built from TRBV7-9 and TRBJ2-3, with D unresolved. This CDR3 spans 14 amino acids. The V end lost 1 base, the J end lost 3 bases, and 8 bases lay between the germline ends. In germline, CDR1 is SEHNR, CDR2 FQNEAQ (reference sequence). This CDR3 reads CASSLVLYTDTQYF. CDR3 nucleotides: TGTGCCAGCAGCTTAGTTCTATATACAGATACGCAGTATTTT.

This sequence joins TRBV7-2 and TRBJ1-1, with D tentatively TRBD1 (6 bases). This CDR3 has 14 residues. Trimming took 1 base from V and 6 from J, leaving 12 bases between them. The germline V gene encodes CDR1 SGHTA and CDR2 FQGNSA. CDR3: CASSLEIRTAEAFF. The CDR3 nucleotides read TGTGCCAGCAGCTTAGAGATTCGGACAGCTGAAGCTTTCTTT.

The table lists this clonotype with a few counts. The chain carries TRBV7-8 and TRBJ2-5; 12 bases map to TRBD2. The germline CDR1 and CDR2 sequences are SGHVS and FQNEAQ. V lost 1 base and J lost 6; bases outside the gene matches: 9. The CDR3 contains 17 residues. The CDR3 protein is CASSLGGSSGGAKTQYF. Here the CDR3 DNA reads TGTGCCAGCAGCTTAGGAGGTTCTAGCGGGGGGGCCAAGACCCAGTACTTC.